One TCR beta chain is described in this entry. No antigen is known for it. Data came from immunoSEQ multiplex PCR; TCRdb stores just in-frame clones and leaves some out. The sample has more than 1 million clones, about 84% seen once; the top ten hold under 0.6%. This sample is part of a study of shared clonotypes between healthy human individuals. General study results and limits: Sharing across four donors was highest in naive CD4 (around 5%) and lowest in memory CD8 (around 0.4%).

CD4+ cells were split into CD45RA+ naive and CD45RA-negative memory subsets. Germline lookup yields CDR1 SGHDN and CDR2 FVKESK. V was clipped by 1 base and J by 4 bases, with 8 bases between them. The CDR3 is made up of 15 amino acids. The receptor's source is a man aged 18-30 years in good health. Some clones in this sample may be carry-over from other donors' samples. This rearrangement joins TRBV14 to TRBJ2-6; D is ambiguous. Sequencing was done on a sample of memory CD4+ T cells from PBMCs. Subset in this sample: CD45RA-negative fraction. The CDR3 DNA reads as TGTGCCAGCAGCCAAGGAGCCCTCGGGGCCAACGTCCTGACTTTC. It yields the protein CASSQGALGANVLTF. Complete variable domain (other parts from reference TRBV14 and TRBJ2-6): EAGVTQFPSHSVIEKGQTVTLRCDPISGHDNLYWYRRVMGKEIKFLLHFVKESKQDESGMPNNRFLAERTGGTYSTLKVQPAELEDSGVYFCASSQGALGANVLTFGAGSRLTVL.